This TCR beta chain was documented in a study of T cells in Graves' hyperthyroidism and ophthalmopathy. Study findings and constraints: A 13 V-J signature model discriminated ophthalmopathy versus stable hyperthyroidism.

Trimming pared 5 bases from V and 9 bases from J, leaving 14 bases between. The CDR3 runs to 13 residues. Per the germline V gene, CDR1 is SEHNR and CDR2 is FQNEAQ (reference sequence). It was considered stable Graves' hyperthyroidism when ophthalmopathy did not progress within 18 months. Investigators excluded patients with uncontrolled infection, other autoimmune disease, pregnancy or lactation. Diagnostic decisions used clinical symptoms, serum thyroxine and TRAb, thyroid ultrasound and orbital computed tomography. Researchers amplified the TCR beta CDR3 regions from RNA transcripts. RT-PCR in the first round (using the HTBI primer set) targeted the TCR CDR3. TCRdb fed the multiplex PCR reads into MiXCR, producing one record per CDR3 protein. The table lists 300,000 to 350,000 distinct CDR3 sequences, 16% of them singletons, with around 35% in the top ten. Many counts were recorded for this clonotype. Its antigen is unknown.

The sequence was collected from a man aged 25-40 years with Graves' hyperthyroidism. The chain links TRBV7-9 to TRBJ2-1; D may be TRBD1 (5 bases). The sample comprised blood. For the CDR3, the DNA is TGTGCCAGCAGCGGACCAGCGCAGGGTGAGCAGTTCTTC. Protein: CASSGPAQGEQFF. Using reference TRBV7-9 and TRBJ2-1 for the parts outside the CDR3, the full variable domain is DTGVSQNPRHKITKRGQNVTFRCDPISEHNRLYWYRQTLGQGPEFLTYFQNEAQLEKSRLLSDRFSAERPKGSFSTLEIQRTEQGDSAMYLCASSGPAQGEQFFGPGTRLTVL.